This is a list of T cell receptor beta chains from one sample in a study of blood T cells in healthy people across ages. In TCRdb, the 5' RACE reads were re-called with MiXCR into one record per CDR3 protein. The repertoire holds 1.5 million to 2 million distinct CDR3 sequences, with about 30% as singletons. The sequencing sample was made of blood. These receptors came from a woman aged 30 to 39 in good health. Each CDR3 is given with its conserved first and last residue. The D gene is left open where the match is weak. The listing skips clone size in some rows; elsewhere it reads once, few, many or a size class.

clone_size: few; v_call: TRBV20-1; cdr3_length: 16; d_call: -; j_call: TRBJ1-5; cdr3_aa: CSAREPGRLNNQPQHF; cdr3_nt: TGCAGTGCGAGGGAACCGGGACGTCTAAACAATCAGCCCCAGCATTTT
clone_size: -; v_call: TRBV12-5; cdr3_length: 15; d_call: TRBD1; j_call: TRBJ2-2; cdr3_aa: CASGSRDRVTGELFF; cdr3_nt: TGTGCTAGTGGTTCGCGGGACAGGGTTACCGGGGAGCTGTTTTTT
clone_size: -; v_call: TRBV5-1; cdr3_length: 14; d_call: -; j_call: TRBJ1-1; cdr3_aa: CASSRQSPEGEAFF; cdr3_nt: TGCGCCAGCAGCAGGCAATCGCCCGAGGGTGAAGCTTTCTTT
clone_size: -; v_call: TRBV19; cdr3_length: 16; d_call: TRBD2; j_call: TRBJ2-7; cdr3_aa: CASSRGTPGGSYEQYF; cdr3_nt: TGTGCCAGTAGTAGAGGGACCCCGGGAGGATCCTACGAGCAGTACTTC
clone_size: few; v_call: TRBV6-6; cdr3_length: 14; d_call: TRBD1; j_call: TRBJ1-1; cdr3_aa: CASSYDRGNTEAFF; cdr3_nt: TGTGCCAGCAGTTACGACAGGGGGAACACTGAAGCTTTCTTT
clone_size: many; v_call: TRBV3-1; cdr3_length: 12; d_call: -; j_call: TRBJ2-1; cdr3_aa: CASSQVQDEQFF; cdr3_nt: TGTGCCAGCAGCCAAGTTCAGGATGAGCAGTTCTTC
clone_size: -; v_call: TRBV18; cdr3_length: 15; d_call: -; j_call: TRBJ1-1; cdr3_aa: CASSQGGAENTEAFF; cdr3_nt: TGTGCCAGCTCCCAGGGAGGGGCGGAGAACACTGAAGCTTTCTTT
clone_size: many; v_call: TRBV20-1; cdr3_length: 13; d_call: -; j_call: TRBJ1-6; cdr3_aa: CSADPGNNSPLHF; cdr3_nt: TGCAGTGCTGATCCGGGCAATAATTCACCCCTCCACTTT
clone_size: -; v_call: TRBV7-2; cdr3_length: 16; d_call: TRBD2; j_call: TRBJ2-5; cdr3_aa: CASSLAGLAAQETQYF; cdr3_nt: TGTGCCAGCAGCTTAGCCGGGCTAGCGGCTCAAGAGACCCAGTACTTC
clone_size: -; v_call: TRBV12-5; cdr3_length: 17; d_call: TRBD2; j_call: TRBJ2-5; cdr3_aa: CASGKLAGGPQQETQYF; cdr3_nt: TGTGCTAGTGGTAAACTAGCGGGAGGGCCCCAACAAGAGACCCAGTACTTC
clone_size: many; v_call: TRBV5-1; cdr3_length: 15; d_call: -; j_call: TRBJ2-2; cdr3_aa: CASSLGTANTGELFF; cdr3_nt: TGCGCCAGCAGCTTGGGGACAGCGAACACCGGGGAGCTGTTTTTT
clone_size: -; v_call: TRBV7-2; cdr3_length: 16; d_call: -; j_call: TRBJ2-2; cdr3_aa: CASSLRHSRITGELFF; cdr3_nt: TGTGCCAGCAGCTTAAGGCACAGCAGAATCACCGGGGAGCTGTTTTTT
clone_size: few; v_call: TRBV6-1; cdr3_length: 16; d_call: TRBD2; j_call: TRBJ2-1; cdr3_aa: CASSGIAGPSYNEQFF; cdr3_nt: TGTGCCAGCAGCGGTATAGCGGGCCCGTCCTACAATGAGCAGTTCTTC
clone_size: few; v_call: TRBV7-2; cdr3_length: 12; d_call: -; j_call: TRBJ2-5; cdr3_aa: CASGDRPETQYF; cdr3_nt: TGTGCCAGCGGAGACAGGCCAGAGACCCAGTACTTC
clone_size: -; v_call: TRBV10-3; cdr3_length: 14; d_call: -; j_call: TRBJ2-2; cdr3_aa: CAISENQNTGELFF; cdr3_nt: TGTGCCATCAGTGAGAACCAGAACACCGGGGAGCTGTTTTTT
clone_size: few; v_call: TRBV12-3/TRBV12-4; cdr3_length: 14; d_call: TRBD1; j_call: TRBJ2-7; cdr3_aa: CASNLQGAVYEQYF; cdr3_nt: TGTGCCAGCAACTTACAGGGGGCCGTCTACGAGCAGTACTTC
clone_size: many; v_call: TRBV20-1; cdr3_length: 12; d_call: -; j_call: TRBJ2-3; cdr3_aa: CSARSPGDTQYF; cdr3_nt: TGTAGTGCTCGAAGTCCAGGAGATACGCAGTATTTT
clone_size: -; v_call: TRBV12-3/TRBV12-4; cdr3_length: 12; d_call: -; j_call: TRBJ2-3; cdr3_aa: CASRSVTDTQYF; cdr3_nt: TGTGCCAGCAGGAGCGTCACAGATACGCAGTATTTT
clone_size: few; v_call: TRBV20-1; cdr3_length: 16; d_call: TRBD1; j_call: TRBJ2-7; cdr3_aa: CSARSSRTGNSYEQYF; cdr3_nt: TGCAGTGCTAGGAGTAGTAGGACAGGAAATTCCTACGAGCAGTACTTC
clone_size: -; v_call: TRBV9; cdr3_length: 15; d_call: -; j_call: TRBJ1-4; cdr3_aa: CASSLRRRTNEKLFF; cdr3_nt: TGTGCCAGCAGCCTCCGACGGCGAACTAATGAAAAACTGTTTTTT
clone_size: many; v_call: TRBV20-1; cdr3_length: 12; d_call: -; j_call: TRBJ2-1; cdr3_aa: CSLNGRNNEQFF; cdr3_nt: TGCAGTCTCAACGGGCGGAACAATGAGCAGTTCTTC
clone_size: -; v_call: TRBV9; cdr3_length: 14; d_call: -; j_call: TRBJ2-1; cdr3_aa: CASSVVGQGNEQFF; cdr3_nt: TGTGCCAGCAGCGTAGTGGGTCAGGGAAATGAGCAGTTCTTC
clone_size: -; v_call: TRBV5-1; cdr3_length: 16; d_call: TRBD2; j_call: TRBJ2-7; cdr3_aa: CASSRVAGVNRNEQYF; cdr3_nt: TGCGCCAGCAGCCGAGTAGCGGGGGTTAATCGCAATGAGCAGTACTTC
clone_size: many; v_call: TRBV2; cdr3_length: 13; d_call: -; j_call: TRBJ2-3; cdr3_aa: CASSGRGTDTQYF; cdr3_nt: TGTGCCAGCAGTGGGAGGGGGACAGATACGCAGTATTTT
clone_size: -; v_call: TRBV2; cdr3_length: 14; d_call: TRBD1; j_call: TRBJ2-5; cdr3_aa: CASSGDRPQETQYF; cdr3_nt: TGTGCCAGCAGTGGGGACAGGCCCCAAGAGACCCAGTACTTC
clone_size: -; v_call: TRBV6-6; cdr3_length: 12; d_call: -; j_call: TRBJ1-1; cdr3_aa: CASIGPNTEAFF; cdr3_nt: TGTGCCAGCATAGGCCCGAACACTGAAGCTTTCTTT
clone_size: -; v_call: TRBV5-4; cdr3_length: 17; d_call: TRBD2; j_call: TRBJ2-3; cdr3_aa: CASSLRLAGAQGDTQYF; cdr3_nt: TGTGCCAGCAGCTTGAGGCTAGCGGGGGCTCAGGGAGATACGCAGTATTTT
clone_size: -; v_call: TRBV18; cdr3_length: 14; d_call: -; j_call: TRBJ2-7; cdr3_aa: CASSPRPAIYEQYF; cdr3_nt: TGTGCCAGCTCCCCGCGGCCAGCGATTTACGAGCAGTACTTC
clone_size: -; v_call: TRBV20-1; cdr3_length: 14; d_call: TRBD1; j_call: TRBJ2-6; cdr3_aa: CSAQGVTGANVRTF; cdr3_nt: TGCAGTGCGCAGGGGGTCACTGGGGCCAACGTCCGGACTTTC
clone_size: -; v_call: TRBV18; cdr3_length: 13; d_call: TRBD1; j_call: TRBJ2-5; cdr3_aa: CASSSGQHNEQYF; cdr3_nt: TGTGCCAGCTCGTCGGGACAGCACAATGAGCAGTACTTC
clone_size: many; v_call: TRBV20-1; cdr3_length: 15; d_call: -; j_call: TRBJ2-5; cdr3_aa: CSAINQGRAQETQYF; cdr3_nt: TGCAGTGCCATTAATCAGGGTAGAGCCCAAGAGACCCAGTACTTC
clone_size: many; v_call: TRBV12-3/TRBV12-4; cdr3_length: 15; d_call: TRBD1; j_call: TRBJ2-1; cdr3_aa: CASSTTGVSYNEQFF; cdr3_nt: TGTGCCAGCAGCACCACAGGGGTCTCCTACAATGAGCAGTTCTTC
clone_size: many; v_call: TRBV7-2; cdr3_length: 16; d_call: -; j_call: TRBJ2-5; cdr3_aa: CASSRLSSVGRETQYF; cdr3_nt: TGTGCCAGCAGCCGTCTGTCTAGCGTCGGACGAGAGACCCAGTACTTC
clone_size: few; v_call: TRBV3-1; cdr3_length: 13; d_call: -; j_call: TRBJ2-7; cdr3_aa: CASSPAQGSEQYF; cdr3_nt: TGTGCCAGCAGCCCAGCTCAGGGCTCCGAGCAGTACTTC
clone_size: -; v_call: TRBV4-1; cdr3_length: 16; d_call: -; j_call: TRBJ1-1; cdr3_aa: CASSQTHLSRATEAFF; cdr3_nt: TGCGCCAGCAGCCAAACCCACCTCTCCCGGGCGACTGAAGCTTTCTTT
clone_size: -; v_call: TRBV7-9; cdr3_length: 13; d_call: -; j_call: TRBJ1-5; cdr3_aa: CASSYRVGQPQHF; cdr3_nt: TGTGCCAGCAGCTACAGGGTGGGTCAGCCCCAGCATTTT
clone_size: -; v_call: TRBV10-3; cdr3_length: 15; d_call: TRBD1; j_call: TRBJ2-1; cdr3_aa: CAISEDRGRSNEQFF; cdr3_nt: TGTGCCATCAGTGAAGACAGGGGGCGAAGCAATGAGCAGTTCTTC
clone_size: -; v_call: TRBV5-1; cdr3_length: 14; d_call: -; j_call: TRBJ1-2; cdr3_aa: CASSADGTNYGYTF; cdr3_nt: TGCGCCAGCAGCGCGGACGGAACTAACTATGGCTACACCTTC
clone_size: -; v_call: TRBV4-3; cdr3_length: 16; d_call: -; j_call: TRBJ2-1; cdr3_aa: CASSQDMRAPYNEQFF; cdr3_nt: TGCGCCAGCAGCCAAGATATGCGGGCTCCCTACAATGAGCAGTTCTTC
clone_size: few; v_call: TRBV9; cdr3_length: 13; d_call: -; j_call: TRBJ2-5; cdr3_aa: CASSDGGAKTQYF; cdr3_nt: TGTGCCAGCAGTGATGGCGGGGCCAAGACCCAGTACTTC
clone_size: few; v_call: TRBV20-1; cdr3_length: 13; d_call: TRBD1; j_call: TRBJ2-2; cdr3_aa: CSARTGGTGELFF; cdr3_nt: TGCAGTGCTAGGACAGGGGGTACCGGGGAGCTGTTTTTT